What follows are 3 T cell receptor beta chains derived from one specimen sequenced in a study of beta chain features in type 1 diabetes. Overall study findings and caveats: The study found moderately but significantly shorter TCRB CDR3s in all four CD4+ subsets of Type 1 diabetes patients.

Investigators reverse transcribed all isolated RNA, so they sequenced expressed TCRB transcripts. Data came from immunoSEQ multiplex PCR; TCRdb stores just in-frame clones and leaves some out. The sample shows more than 550,000 clones, over 13% of them seen only once. Their target antigens are unknown. Sample: naive CD4+ T cells from blood. These receptors were obtained from a man aged 18 to 35 with type 1 diabetes.

The gene calls are TRBV28 and TRBJ2-7; D possibly corresponds to TRBD1 (5 bases). The CDR3 sequence is 15 residues long. The germline V and J ends were trimmed by 2 bases and 6 bases, with 17 bases remaining between them. From germline, CDR1 is MDHEN and CDR2 SYDVKM. The CDR3 DNA reads as TGTGCCAGCAGTTTACGTACTCCTAGGGGCCGCGAGCAGTACTTC. Its protein product is CASSLRTPRGREQYF.

In its sample, this clone was seen a few times. The V and J genes are TRBV10-1 and TRBJ2-1; a possible D gene is TRBD2 (6 bases). V lost 3 bases and J 8 bases, leaving 14 bases between the germline ends. Germline lookup yields CDR1 WNHNN and CDR2 SYGVQD (reference sequence). This CDR3 spans 14 amino acids. The DNA for the CDR3 is TGCGCCAGCAGTGAAGGAGGGTCCGGGTATGAGCAGTTCTTC. This encodes CASSEGGSGYEQFF.

This rearrangement joins TRBV21-1 to TRBJ2-5; the table's D call, TRBD1, was not checked against the DNA. TRBV21-1 is noted as a pseudogene. The CDR3 covers 16 residues. CDR3 DNA: TGTGCCAGCAGCAAAGTCAGGGGGACAGGGGAAGAGACCCAGTACTTC. Translated, it gives CASSKVRGTGEETQYF.